The T cell receptor (beta chain) under discussion was sequenced for a study of monozygotic twins with inflammatory bowel disease. Study-level results: Clonotype sharing was lower in IBD patients than healthy twins, most markedly with disease activity.

As concerns this clonotype: The antigen remains undetermined.

The CDR3 has 13 residues. Germline V lookup: CDR1 DFQATT, CDR2 SNEGSKA (reference sequence). Every sample had its cDNA made across eight separate reactions. TCRdb re-called the 5' RACE reads; every CDR3 protein appears as one record, without DNA. In total, the table holds about 440,000 distinct CDR3 sequences. The chain has TRBV20-1 and TRBJ2-7; the TCRdb call, TRBD1, lacks DNA for checking. Input material: blood. This clonotype was sampled from a human donor with ulcerative colitis or Crohn's disease, or a healthy co-twin of an affected twin (not recorded which). This CDR3 reads CSATRTDSYEQYF.